Listed below are T cell receptor beta chains from one sample, sequenced in a study of cytomegalovirus exposure and HLA in healthy donors. Using immunoSEQ multiplex PCR, the repertoire was profiled, and TCRdb retains in-frame clones only, with some absent. The profile shows approximately 140,000 clones, about three quarters of them singletons. The sequenced sample consisted of PBMCs. The receptors originated from a male donor in good health and CMV-seropositive. CDR3s include the opening cysteine and the closing phenylalanine or tryptophan. Each record gives: V gene, D gene, J gene, clone size, CDR3 protein, CDR3 DNA. D genes are given only for firm matches. Some rows mark clone size as missing; the rest say once, few, many or name a class of expanded clone.

v_call: TRBV7-3; d_call: NA; j_call: TRBJ2-1; clone_size: NA; cdr3_aa: CASSLTPSEGHNEQFF; cdr3_nt: TGTGCCAGCAGCTTAACGCCTAGCGAGGGCCACAATGAGCAGTTCTTC
v_call: TRBV4-2; d_call: TRBD1; j_call: TRBJ1-1; clone_size: NA; cdr3_aa: CASSQEDRQATEAFF; cdr3_nt: TGTGCCAGCAGCCAAGAGGACAGGCAGGCCACTGAAGCTTTCTTT
v_call: TRBV5-1; d_call: NA; j_call: TRBJ2-1; clone_size: NA; cdr3_aa: CASSFLTDSYNEQFF; cdr3_nt: TGCGCCAGCAGCTTTTTGACGGACTCCTACAATGAACAGTTCTTC
v_call: TRBV7-3; d_call: NA; j_call: TRBJ2-7; clone_size: NA; cdr3_aa: CASSLTPGEQYF; cdr3_nt: TGTGCCAGCAGCTTAACGCCCGGCGAGCAGTACTTC
v_call: TRBV27; d_call: NA; j_call: TRBJ1-5; clone_size: NA; cdr3_aa: CASSFTGNQPQHF; cdr3_nt: TGTGCCAGCAGTTTCACAGGGAATCAGCCCCAGCATTTT
v_call: TRBV29-1; d_call: TRBD1; j_call: TRBJ2-2; clone_size: few; cdr3_aa: CSVGQVNTGELFF; cdr3_nt: TGCAGCGTAGGACAGGTCAACACCGGGGAGCTGTTTTTT
v_call: TRBV6-4; d_call: TRBD2; j_call: TRBJ2-3; clone_size: NA; cdr3_aa: CASSDEAGEADTQYF; cdr3_nt: TGTGCCAGCAGTGATGAAGCGGGAGAGGCAGATACGCAGTATTTT
v_call: TRBV9; d_call: NA; j_call: TRBJ1-5; clone_size: NA; cdr3_aa: CASSLHSDRKSMSNQPQHF; cdr3_nt: TGTGCCAGCAGCTTACACTCAGACAGGAAAAGTATGAGCAATCAGCCCCAGCATTTT
v_call: TRBV18; d_call: NA; j_call: TRBJ2-7; clone_size: NA; cdr3_aa: CASSPDSTYEQYF; cdr3_nt: TGTGCCAGCTCACCCGACAGTACCTACGAGCAGTACTTC
v_call: TRBV28; d_call: NA; j_call: TRBJ1-1; clone_size: NA; cdr3_aa: CASSPDMTEAFF; cdr3_nt: TGTGCCAGCAGCCCCGACATGACTGAAGCTTTCTTT
v_call: TRBV5-4; d_call: TRBD2; j_call: TRBJ2-3; clone_size: NA; cdr3_aa: CASTTRTSGGGTQYF; cdr3_nt: TGTGCCAGCACCACCCGGACTAGCGGGGGCGGGACGCAGTATTTT
v_call: TRBV15; d_call: TRBD1; j_call: TRBJ2-5; clone_size: NA; cdr3_aa: CATSTPGGGKTQYF; cdr3_nt: TGTGCCACCAGCACCCCAGGGGGCGGGAAGACCCAGTACTTC
v_call: TRBV6-1; d_call: TRBD2; j_call: TRBJ2-1; clone_size: few; cdr3_aa: CAGGLADSYNEQFF; cdr3_nt: TGTGCCGGAGGACTAGCGGACTCCTACAATGAGCAGTTCTTC
v_call: TRBV5-6; d_call: TRBD2; j_call: TRBJ2-3; clone_size: NA; cdr3_aa: CASSLEDGAGADTQYF; cdr3_nt: TGTGCCAGCAGCTTGGAGGACGGCGCGGGGGCAGATACGCAGTATTTT
v_call: TRBV6-5; d_call: TRBD1; j_call: TRBJ1-2; clone_size: NA; cdr3_aa: CASSYVRTGGGYGYTF; cdr3_nt: TGTGCCAGCAGTTACGTTCGGACAGGGGGCGGCTATGGCTACACCTTC
v_call: TRBV5-4; d_call: NA; j_call: TRBJ1-1; clone_size: NA; cdr3_aa: CASSSTENTEAFF; cdr3_nt: TGTGCCAGCAGCTCGACAGAGAACACTGAAGCTTTCTTT
v_call: TRBV9; d_call: NA; j_call: TRBJ2-1; clone_size: NA; cdr3_aa: CASSVEINYNGQFF; cdr3_nt: TGTGCCAGCAGCGTAGAAATTAACTACAATGGACAGTTCTTC
v_call: TRBV5-4; d_call: TRBD2; j_call: TRBJ2-5; clone_size: NA; cdr3_aa: CANSLVLGGAIGETQYF; cdr3_nt: TGTGCCAACAGCCTGGTTTTGGGAGGGGCGATAGGAGAGACCCAGTACTTC
v_call: TRBV14; d_call: NA; j_call: TRBJ1-2; clone_size: NA; cdr3_aa: CASSQDSDFLYGYTF; cdr3_nt: TGTGCCAGCAGCCAAGATTCAGATTTCCTCTATGGCTACACCTTC
v_call: TRBV5-1; d_call: TRBD1; j_call: TRBJ1-2; clone_size: NA; cdr3_aa: CASSPWTGPNYGYTF; cdr3_nt: TGCGCCAGCAGCCCGTGGACAGGGCCTAACTATGGCTACACCTTC